A selection of T cell receptor beta chains follows, all from one sample in a study of Ad26.COV2.S vaccination and SARS-CoV-2 variants. The table came from immunoSEQ multiplex PCR; TCRdb's copy has only in-frame clones and leaves some out. This table has about 280,000 clones, 70% to 90% appearing once. Sequencing used peripheral blood, obtained in a trial of Ad26.COV2.S vaccine versus placebo. The receptor source for this set is a person between 18 and 59 years old who received the Ad26.COV2.S COVID-19 vaccine or a placebo. Each CDR3 is given with its conserved first and last residue. The order of the fields is clone size, D gene, J gene, V gene, CDR3 protein, CDR3 DNA. A D gene is named only where the DNA matches it firmly. Where a row states a size, it is once, few, many or the class of an expanded clone; other rows omit it.

clone size: NA
D gene: TRBD1
J gene: TRBJ1-2
V gene: TRBV7-2
CDR3 protein: CASSLGSGQVYGYTF
CDR3 DNA: TGTGCCAGCAGCTTAGGGTCGGGACAGGTCTATGGCTACACCTTC

clone size: NA
D gene: NA
J gene: TRBJ2-7
V gene: TRBV2
CDR3 protein: CASSPGYEQYF
CDR3 DNA: TGTGCCAGCAGCCCAGGCTACGAGCAGTACTTC

clone size: few
D gene: NA
J gene: TRBJ2-7
V gene: TRBV12-5
CDR3 protein: CASGQGRQSYEQYF
CDR3 DNA: TGTGCTAGTGGTCAGGGACGGCAATCCTACGAGCAGTACTTC

clone size: NA
D gene: NA
J gene: TRBJ1-1
V gene: TRBV28
CDR3 protein: CASSLRATEAFF
CDR3 DNA: TGTGCCAGCAGTCTCCGGGCGACTGAAGCTTTCTTT

clone size: NA
D gene: NA
J gene: TRBJ2-5
V gene: TRBV6-1
CDR3 protein: CASSDIQWYQETQYF
CDR3 DNA: TGTGCCAGCAGTGATATCCAGTGGTACCAAGAGACCCAGTACTTC

clone size: NA
D gene: TRBD1
J gene: TRBJ2-4
V gene: TRBV9
CDR3 protein: CASSATDRANIQYF
CDR3 DNA: TGTGCCAGCAGCGCAACGGACAGGGCCAACATTCAGTACTTC

clone size: NA
D gene: NA
J gene: TRBJ2-5
V gene: TRBV19
CDR3 protein: CASSITERANVETQYF
CDR3 DNA: TGTGCCAGTAGTATAACAGAGCGAGCAAACGTAGAGACCCAGTACTTC

clone size: NA
D gene: TRBD1
J gene: TRBJ2-6
V gene: TRBV30
CDR3 protein: CAWSGNRGTLSGANVLTF
CDR3 DNA: TGTGCCTGGAGTGGAAACAGGGGGACGCTCTCTGGGGCCAACGTCCTGACTTTC

clone size: medium-sized
D gene: NA
J gene: TRBJ1-6
V gene: TRBV7-2
CDR3 protein: CASKPGTNSPLHF
CDR3 DNA: TGTGCCAGCAAGCCAGGGACCAATTCACCCCTCCACTTT

clone size: NA
D gene: NA
J gene: TRBJ1-1
V gene: TRBV7-8
CDR3 protein: CASSPELVRTEAFF
CDR3 DNA: TGTGCCAGCAGCCCAGAGTTGGTTCGGACTGAAGCTTTCTTT

clone size: once
D gene: NA
J gene: TRBJ1-1
V gene: TRBV19
CDR3 protein: CASWEGGRNTEAFF
CDR3 DNA: TGTGCCAGCTGGGAGGGGGGCCGGAACACTGAAGCTTTCTTT

clone size: NA
D gene: TRBD2
J gene: TRBJ2-1
V gene: TRBV2
CDR3 protein: CASSDGVAGAVNEQFF
CDR3 DNA: TGTGCCAGCAGTGATGGAGTAGCGGGAGCGGTGAATGAGCAGTTCTTC

clone size: NA
D gene: NA
J gene: TRBJ1-3
V gene: TRBV19
CDR3 protein: CASSILGPGNTIYF
CDR3 DNA: TGTGCCAGTAGTATTTTAGGGCCCGGAAACACCATATATTTT

clone size: once
D gene: NA
J gene: TRBJ1-1
V gene: TRBV19
CDR3 protein: CASTPLREDTEAFF
CDR3 DNA: TGTGCCAGTACCCCCTTGAGGGAGGATACTGAAGCTTTCTTT

clone size: NA
D gene: NA
J gene: TRBJ2-4
V gene: TRBV2
CDR3 protein: CASHEQPKNIQYF
CDR3 DNA: TGTGCCAGCCATGAGCAACCCAAAAACATTCAGTACTTC

clone size: NA
D gene: NA
J gene: TRBJ2-3
V gene: TRBV18
CDR3 protein: CASSPPLGTDTQYF
CDR3 DNA: TGTGCCAGCTCACCACCTCTAGGCACAGATACGCAGTATTTT

clone size: NA
D gene: NA
J gene: TRBJ2-3
V gene: TRBV6-5
CDR3 protein: CASSYSAQGYTQYF
CDR3 DNA: TGTGCCAGCAGTTACTCAGCGCAGGGGTATACGCAGTATTTT

clone size: NA
D gene: NA
J gene: TRBJ1-1
V gene: TRBV5-1
CDR3 protein: CASSLRVAATEAFF
CDR3 DNA: TGCGCCAGCAGCTTGCGGGTTGCAGCCACTGAAGCTTTCTTT

clone size: NA
D gene: NA
J gene: TRBJ1-2
V gene: TRBV28
CDR3 protein: CASINGPSLYGYTF
CDR3 DNA: TGTGCCAGCATTAACGGTCCCAGCCTCTATGGCTACACCTTC

clone size: NA
D gene: NA
J gene: TRBJ1-1
V gene: TRBV7-8
CDR3 protein: CASSLGAVSTEAFF
CDR3 DNA: TGTGCCAGCAGCTTAGGTGCAGTCAGCACTGAAGCTTTCTTT

clone size: NA
D gene: NA
J gene: TRBJ1-1
V gene: TRBV6-5
CDR3 protein: CASSLNYRGDTEAFF
CDR3 DNA: TGTGCCAGCAGTCTAAATTACCGCGGGGACACTGAAGCTTTCTTT

clone size: NA
D gene: TRBD1
J gene: TRBJ2-1
V gene: TRBV15
CDR3 protein: CATSRGKATGEYEQFF
CDR3 DNA: TGTGCCACCAGCAGAGGAAAGGCCACAGGGGAATATGAGCAGTTCTTC

clone size: NA
D gene: NA
J gene: TRBJ2-5
V gene: TRBV5-4
CDR3 protein: CASRVDSNTQYF
CDR3 DNA: TGTGCCAGCAGAGTGGACTCAAATACCCAGTACTTC

clone size: NA
D gene: NA
J gene: TRBJ2-3
V gene: TRBV2
CDR3 protein: CASSVTGNTQYF
CDR3 DNA: TGTGCCAGCAGTGTAACAGGGAATACGCAGTATTTT

clone size: NA
D gene: TRBD1
J gene: TRBJ2-1
V gene: TRBV5-4
CDR3 protein: CASSLTGGSYNEQFF
CDR3 DNA: TGTGCCAGCAGCTTGACAGGGGGATCCTACAATGAGCAGTTCTTC

clone size: NA
D gene: NA
J gene: TRBJ1-3
V gene: TRBV7-2
CDR3 protein: CASSPFSGNTIYF
CDR3 DNA: TGTGCCAGCAGCCCCTTCTCTGGAAACACCATATATTTT

clone size: once
D gene: TRBD2
J gene: TRBJ2-3
V gene: TRBV6-4
CDR3 protein: CASSDLAGGVVTQYF
CDR3 DNA: TGTGCCAGCAGTGATCTAGCGGGGGGAGTTGTTACGCAGTATTTT

clone size: NA
D gene: NA
J gene: TRBJ1-5
V gene: TRBV6-6
CDR3 protein: CASNNDGNQPQHF
CDR3 DNA: TGTGCCAGCAACAACGACGGAAATCAGCCCCAGCATTTT

clone size: NA
D gene: TRBD2
J gene: TRBJ2-5
V gene: TRBV9
CDR3 protein: CASSGQRRLAGGPETQYF
CDR3 DNA: TGTGCCAGCAGCGGCCAGCGGAGGCTAGCGGGGGGGCCGGAGACCCAGTACTTC

clone size: NA
D gene: NA
J gene: TRBJ1-1
V gene: TRBV28
CDR3 protein: CASSFSLNQAFF
CDR3 DNA: TGTGCCAGCAGTTTTAGCTTGAACCAAGCTTTCTTT

clone size: NA
D gene: NA
J gene: TRBJ2-7
V gene: TRBV5-1
CDR3 protein: CASSPAGPPSYEQYF
CDR3 DNA: TGCGCCAGCAGCCCGGCCGGGCCCCCATCCTACGAGCAGTACTTC

clone size: NA
D gene: TRBD2
J gene: TRBJ2-1
V gene: TRBV4-1
CDR3 protein: CASSQGRLAGGLSNEQFF
CDR3 DNA: TGCGCCAGCAGCCAAGGAAGGCTAGCGGGGGGCCTCTCCAATGAGCAGTTCTTC

clone size: NA
D gene: NA
J gene: TRBJ2-3
V gene: TRBV3-1/TRBV3-2
CDR3 protein: CASSQGLGTSTDTQYF
CDR3 DNA: TGTGCCAGCAGCCAAGGCTTAGGGACCAGCACAGATACGCAGTATTTT